These 10 T cell receptor beta chains were all obtained from the same sample, sequenced in a study of graft-versus-host responses after intestinal transplantation. The antigens of these receptors remain unknown. Method: immunoSEQ multiplex PCR; TCRdb's copy keeps in-frame clones and lacks some. The sample lists about 110,000 clones, roughly 93% occurring once. The sample here was unstimulated CD8+ T cells sorted from spleen or lymph node cells, taken before intestinal transplant. Receptor source: a human donor who received an intestinal transplant.

The chain links TRBV30 to TRBJ1-2; no clear D. CDR1 and CDR2 from the germline V gene are GTSNPN and SVGIG (reference sequence). Deletions cut 0 bases from V and 4 bases from J, with 15 bases between. CDR3 length equals 15 residues. CDR3: CAWSVDVASVYGYTF. In DNA, the CDR3 is TGTGCCTGGAGTGTTGACGTCGCGTCCGTCTATGGCTACACCTTC.

This clone was counted a single time. This sequence joins TRBV7-9 and TRBJ1-4, with D unclear. Per germline, CDR1 SEHNR and CDR2 FQNEAQ (reference sequence). V gave up 2 bases and J gave up 5 bases, with 12 bases separating them. CDR3 length: 15 residues. The chain's CDR3 is CASSLYPSQNEKLFF. As DNA, the CDR3 is TGTGCCAGCAGCTTATACCCCAGCCAGAATGAAAAACTGTTTTTT.

The V and J genes are TRBV7-9 and TRBJ1-2; weak D call: TRBD1 (5 bases). Germline V lookup: CDR1 SEHNR, CDR2 FQNEAQ (reference sequence). V was trimmed by 1 base and J by 8 bases, leaving 17 bases between them. The CDR3 runs 15 residues. CDR3 sequence (DNA): TGTGCCAGCAGCTTAGATATAGAAGGGGCGCTGGGCTACACCTTC. Encoded protein: CASSLDIEGALGYTF.

CDR3 sequence reads: CASSPPGTGESNYGYTF. In DNA form, the CDR3 reads TGTGCCAGCAGCCCCCCCGGGACAGGGGAATCTAACTATGGCTACACCTTC. This chain uses TRBV7-9 with TRBJ1-2, with 10 bases fitting TRBD1. The trim removed 5 bases at V and 0 bases at J, leaving 9 bases unmatched. Germline CDR1 reads SEHNR; CDR2 reads FQNEAQ (reference sequence). The CDR3 is 17 residues long.

This sequence joins TRBV27 and TRBJ1-5; D remains ambiguous. The CDR3 covers 18 residues. Trimming removed 5 bases from V and 0 bases from J, with 20 bases in between. Germline CDR1 reads MNHEY; CDR2 reads SMNVEV (reference sequence). Here the CDR3 reads CASSEGGVTPYSNQPQHF. CDR3 nucleotides: TGTGCCAGCAGTGAGGGAGGTGTGACACCTTATAGCAATCAGCCCCAGCATTTT.

In this sample, this clone turned up once. V usage is TRBV6-4 and J usage is TRBJ2-1, with TRBD2 identical over 9 bases. CDR3 length: 15 residues. The V gene's germline CDR1 is MRHNA and CDR2 SNTAGT. V gave up 6 bases and J gave up 6 bases; unmatched junction bases: 9. CDR3 region: CASRGPGLAPNEQFF. DNA for the CDR3: TGTGCCAGCAGGGGACCGGGACTAGCACCCAATGAGCAGTTCTTC.

Turning to this clone: The sample carries other DNA sequences with the same CDR3. The V gene is TRBV29-1, the J gene TRBJ2-5; no definite D call. The CDR3 has 11 amino acids. CDR1 is SQVTM and CDR2 is ANQGSEA in the germline V gene. Trimming left V 0 bases short and J 4 bases short, with 3 bases between. The CDR3 DNA follows: TGCAGCGTTGAAGAGGGAGAGACCCAGTACTTC. Translating it yields CSVEEGETQYF.

V usage is TRBV14 and J usage is TRBJ2-2; unclear D gene. The germline V gene encodes CDR1 SGHDN and CDR2 FVKESK. The ends were cut back, 1 base at V and 4 bases at J, with 4 bases in the middle. This CDR3 spans 13 amino acids. The DNA for the CDR3 is TGTGCCAGCAGCCAAGTTATCACCGGGGAGCTGTTTTTT. As protein: CASSQVITGELFF.

This rearrangement joins TRBV7-9 to TRBJ2-7; 8 bases fit TRBD2. Germline-derived CDR1 and CDR2 are SEHNR and FQNEAQ (reference sequence). CDR3 length: 15 amino acids. V lost 4 bases to trimming and J lost 4 bases; unmatched junction nucleotides: 9. The CDR3 loop reads CASSSNSGLGYEQYF. CDR3 nucleotides: TGTGCCAGCAGCTCCAATTCGGGACTAGGATACGAGCAGTACTTC.

The chain recombines TRBV6-5 with TRBJ2-2; possible D gene TRBD1, 5 bases. With 2 bases removed from V and 2 bases from J, the gap between germline ends came to 12 bases. CDR3 size: 16 residues. Germline V gene lookup returns CDR1 MNHEY and CDR2 SVGAGI. The CDR3 reads CASSYPRQGNTGELFF. CDR3 nucleotides: TGTGCCAGCAGTTACCCCCGTCAGGGTAACACCGGGGAGCTGTTTTTT.